This paragraph reports one T cell receptor beta chain. Its antigen is undetermined. These data come from a study of T cells after yellow fever vaccination. About the study: Preparation of the low-cell-number fractions used SMART-Seq v4 Ultra Low Input. Overall study findings and caveats: Overall, a small share of clonotypes was seen in both CD4 and CD8 compartments. Weaker in magnitude, the secondary response showed a faster peak on day 5 versus 15. Booster sampling recovered most clones from primary vaccination (96% CD4, around 90% CD8).

TCRdb called the 5' RACE reads again in MiXCR, with one record for every CDR3 protein. The sample comprises some 150,000 distinct CDR3 sequences, approximately 9.9% of which are singletons, and 36% rests with the top ten. V was clipped by 6 bases and J by 2 bases, with 5 bases between them. The CDR3 consists of 11 residues. Germline CDR1 and CDR2: MDHEN and SYDVKM. This TCR was sampled from a man in his late teens or twenties who received the YFV17D yellow fever vaccine. The material was CD8+ T cells sorted from PBMCs, obtained 15 days after the yellow fever booster vaccination. The V call is TRBV28, the J call TRBJ2-7; D gene ambiguous. The CDR3 nucleotides read TGTGCCAGCAGGGAGACCTACGAGCAGTACTTC. Its protein is CASRETYEQYF.